These 15 T cell receptor beta chains came from one sample sequenced in a study of blood T cell repertoires in COVID-19. Some clones are missing from TCRdb's copy, which holds only in-frame ones; the method was immunoSEQ multiplex PCR. This table has around 200,000 clones, around four fifths appearing once. Sequencing input: PBMCs or T cells enriched from blood (not recorded which). The receptor set was obtained from a middle-aged man who had recovered from COVID-19.

This clone has a single count. The genes are TRBV7-8 and TRBJ1-5; D is undetermined. This CDR3 is 15 amino acids long. Looked up from germline, CDR1 is SGHVS and CDR2 is FQNEAQ. The V end lost 1 base, the J end lost 2 bases, and 9 bases lay between the germline ends. CDR3 in amino acids: CASSLENGGNQPQHF. The CDR3 DNA follows: TGTGCCAGCAGCTTAGAGAATGGAGGCAATCAGCCCCAGCATTTT.

This chain links TRBV18 with TRBJ1-3; 8 nucleotides line up with TRBD1. With 2 bases clipped from V and 0 bases from J, the junction kept 3 bases outside the gene matches. CDR3 length equals 16 residues. Germline assignment: CDR1 KGHSH and CDR2 LQKENI. DNA of the CDR3: TGTGCCAGCTCACCAGGACAGGGAACCTCTGGAAACACCATATATTTT. It specifies CASSPGQGTSGNTIYF.

Notes on this clone: In the same sample, other DNA sequences code for this CDR3. J is TRBJ2-7 and V is TRBV3-1 (or the pseudogene TRBV3-2); tentative D call: TRBD2 (5 bases). CDR1 is LGHDT, CDR2 YNNKEL, per germline (reference sequence). V was shortened by 4 bases and J by 7 bases, with 8 bases between the two germline ends. The CDR3 is made up of 11 amino acids. In DNA, the CDR3 is TGTGCCAGCAGCCTCCGGGGAGAGCAGTACTTC. Protein product: CASSLRGEQYF.

J is TRBJ1-2 and V is TRBV5-6; D is undetermined. The CDR3 totals 16 residues. Germline lookup yields CDR1 SGHDT and CDR2 YYEEEE. The V end was cut by 4 bases, the J end by 0 bases, with 16 bases between. This chain's CDR3 is CASSPIQPISNYGYTF. DNA for the CDR3: TGTGCCAGCAGCCCTATACAGCCGATATCTAACTATGGCTACACCTTC. Variable domain in full (rest from reference TRBV5-6 and TRBJ1-2): DAGVTQSPTHLIKTRGQQVTLRCSPKSGHDTVSWYQQALGQGPQFIFQYYEEEERQRGNFPDRFSGHQFPNYSSELNVNALLLGDSALYLCASSPIQPISNYGYTFGSGTRLTVV.

The chain has TRBV28 and TRBJ1-2, with a possible D match to TRBD1 (6 bases). This CDR3 contains 15 residues. The V end was cut by 2 bases, the J end by 7 bases, with 17 bases between. Per the germline V gene, CDR1 is MDHEN and CDR2 is SYDVKM. CDR3 in amino acids: CASSLGRGPFFGYTF. DNA for the CDR3: TGTGCCAGCAGTTTAGGCAGGGGACCCTTCTTTGGCTACACCTTC.

The rearrangement joins TRBV5-4 to TRBJ2-5, with D perhaps TRBD1 (6 bases). Trimming cost V 2 bases and J 0 bases, with 8 bases left between them. Germline assignment: CDR1 SGHNT and CDR2 YYREEE (reference sequence). The length of the CDR3 is 14 residues. The DNA for the CDR3 is TGTGCCAGCAGCTTAGGACAGTACCAAGAGACCCAGTACTTC. Translated, it gives CASSLGQYQETQYF.

The rearrangement joins TRBV4-1 to TRBJ2-1; a possible D gene is TRBD2 (6 bases). CDR3 length: 14 residues. The germline gives CDR1 MGHRA, CDR2 YSYEKL. V was pared by 3 bases and J by 4 bases, with 10 bases between. CDR3 coding DNA: TGCGCCAGCAGCCACGGAGGGGATTACAATGAGCAGTTCTTC. Its protein product is CASSHGGDYNEQFF.

The chain is built from TRBV18 and TRBJ1-2, with TRBD1 matching over 7 bases. This CDR3 contains 15 residues. Trimming took 3 bases from V and 2 from J; bases not matched to a gene: 6. The germline gives CDR1 KGHSH, CDR2 LQKENI. The CDR3: CASSPPGQENYGYTF. The CDR3, as DNA: TGTGCCAGCTCACCTCCCGGACAGGAAAACTATGGCTACACCTTC. Using reference TRBV18 and TRBJ1-2 for the parts outside the CDR3, the full variable domain is NAGVMQNPRHLVRRRGQEARLRCSPMKGHSHVYWYRQLPEEGLKFMVYLQKENIIDESGMPKERFSAEFPKEGPSILRIQQVVRGDSAAYFCASSPPGQENYGYTFGSGTRLTVV.

The chain joins TRBV7-2 to TRBJ1-2; a weak D match, TRBD1 (6 bases). Germline assignment: CDR1 SGHTA and CDR2 FQGNSA. This CDR3 has 16 amino acids. Trimming took 1 base from V and 7 from J, leaving 19 bases between them. For the CDR3, the DNA is TGTGCCAGCAGCTTAGAGCCTAACCCCGGGGGGCTTGGCTACACCTTC. Translated: CASSLEPNPGGLGYTF.

The chain combines TRBV5-1 with TRBJ2-3; possible D gene TRBD1, 6 bases. Germline CDR1 SGHRS, CDR2 YFSETQ. Trimming cost V 5 bases and J 0 bases, with 19 bases left between them. The length of the CDR3 is 17 residues. For the CDR3, the DNA is TGCGCCAGCAGACTTACGGGGCAGGGGCCAAGCACAGATACGCAGTATTTT. Translating gives CASRLTGQGPSTDTQYF.

This clone was observed a handful of times. The chain carries TRBV24-1 and TRBJ2-3; 11 bases line up with TRBD2. Trimming removed 5 bases from V and 2 bases from J; junction bases left unmatched: 14. This CDR3 has 19 amino acids. CDR1 is KGHDR and CDR2 is SFDVKD in the germline V gene. The CDR3 region has the DNA TGTGCCACCAGTGGCCGCGGGACTAGCGGTAGTCGGGTCACAGATACGCAGTATTTT. It encodes CATSGRGTSGSRVTDTQYF.

The genes are TRBV18 and TRBJ2-7, with D unclear. Germline CDR1 reads KGHSH; CDR2 reads LQKENI. V was clipped by 0 bases and J by 2 bases, with 8 bases between them. The CDR3 is made up of 14 amino acids. The CDR3 protein is CASSPPGVPYEQYF. DNA for the CDR3: TGTGCCAGCTCACCACCGGGCGTACCCTACGAGCAGTACTTC.

This clone was seen a single time. This rearrangement joins TRBV2 to TRBJ2-7; 7 nucleotides align to TRBD2. The CDR3 runs to 14 residues. CDR1 is SNHLY and CDR2 is FYNNEI in the germline V gene. V was pared by 5 bases and J by 0 bases, with 4 bases of the junction left unmatched. CDR3 in DNA: TGTGCCAGCAGTAGGGAGGGCGGCTCCTACGAGCAGTACTTC. It specifies CASSREGGSYEQYF.

The CDR3 nucleotides read TGTGCCAGTGGCAAGGGACAGGGGATTGATGAGCAGTTCTTC. Protein product: CASGKGQGIDEQFF. V and J are TRBV2 and TRBJ2-1, with 10 bases fitting TRBD1. CDR3 length equals 14 residues. The V gene's germline CDR1 is SNHLY and CDR2 FYNNEI. V dropped 9 bases and J dropped 8; count of bases not matched to a gene: 10.

The chain carries TRBV30 and TRBJ1-6; 8 bases are shared with TRBD1. The germline V gene has CDR1 GTSNPN and CDR2 SVGIG (reference sequence). CDR3 length: 16 residues. The V gene end was trimmed by 1 base and the J gene end by 2 bases; junction bases not matched to a gene: 4. CDR3 sequence: CAWSDPTGAYNSPLHF. In nucleotides, the CDR3 is TGTGCCTGGAGTGACCCGACAGGGGCCTATAATTCACCCCTCCACTTT.